Listed below are T cell receptor beta chains from one sample, sequenced in a study of human T cells and chemical hapten exposure. Each CDR3 protein gets one entry after TCRdb re-called the RACE reads with MiXCR. The sample records some 38,000 distinct CDR3 sequences, 7.5% to 8% being singletons. The starting material was whole blood, obtained in connection with sensitization to the hapten diphenylcyclopropenone (DPC). The receptors here all came from a woman aged 45-59 years with alopecia areata. Some clones in this sample may be carry-over from other donors' samples. Each CDR3 is given with its conserved first and last residue. The D gene is left open where the match is weak. Size is stated for part of the rows, as once, few or many counts, or as a class when the clone is expanded.

J gene,D gene,V gene,clone size,CDR3 DNA,CDR3 protein
TRBJ1-6,-,TRBV4-2,medium-sized,TGTGCCAGCAGCCAAGATAGCCAGTATAATTCACCCCTCCACTTT,CASSQDSQYNSPLHF
TRBJ1-2,-,TRBV29-1,many,TGCAGCGTTGAGCGGGGAACTAACTATGGCTACACCTTC,CSVERGTNYGYTF
TRBJ1-2,TRBD1,TRBV28,few,TGTGCCAGCAGCAGGGGGCTGGGGCTTGCTGGGACCTTC,CASSRGLGLAGTF
TRBJ2-3,-,TRBV9,many,TGTGCCAGCAGCGTCAACCCTGACAGCGCGCAGGTGGATACGCAGTATTTT,CASSVNPDSAQVDTQYF
TRBJ1-1,-,TRBV2,many,TGTGCCAGCAGTGACGGACTGAACACTGAAGCTTTCTTT,CASSDGLNTEAFF
TRBJ1-1,-,TRBV7-9,medium-sized,TGTGCCAGCAGCCGAGGACGGTACACTGAAGCTTTCTTT,CASSRGRYTEAFF
TRBJ2-3,TRBD1,TRBV3-1,many,TGTGCCAGCAGCCATACGACAGGGGGCACAGATACGCAGTATTTT,CASSHTTGGTDTQYF
TRBJ2-3,TRBD1,TRBV5-1,many,TGCGCCACCACGACAGGGGGCGGCACAGATACGCAGTATTTT,CATTTGGGTDTQYF
TRBJ1-1,-,TRBV20-1,many,TGCAGTGCTAGGGGGCTGATCACTGAAGCTTTCTTT,CSARGLITEAFF
TRBJ1-3,-,TRBV9,many,TGTGCCAGCAGCGTAGTAGGCAGGGAGATGGACACCATATATTTT,CASSVVGREMDTIYF
TRBJ2-7,-,TRBV14,few,TGTGCCAGCAGCCCTTACCGGGCCCAGAAGGAGCAGTACTTC,CASSPYRAQKEQYF
TRBJ2-1,TRBD2,TRBV11-3,many,TGTGCCAGCAGCCCCAGCGGGGTCTACAATGAGCAGTTCTTC,CASSPSGVYNEQFF
TRBJ1-2,-,TRBV28,many,TGTGCCAGCAGCCTGTCCGTCACGGGCTACACCTTC,CASSLSVTGYTF
TRBJ2-1,TRBD1,TRBV6-6,many,TGTGCCAGCAGGACACAGGGGGCTAAGAATGAGCAGTTCTTC,CASRTQGAKNEQFF
TRBJ2-7,-,TRBV10-2,many,TGCGCCAGCAGTGAGGCGACCCATAGTTACGAGCTGACGCAGTACTTC,CASSEATHSYELTQYF
TRBJ2-1,TRBD2,TRBV4-2,many,TGTGCCAGCAGCCAACGGACTAGCGGCACTTACAATGAGCAGTTCTTC,CASSQRTSGTYNEQFF
TRBJ2-3,TRBD2,TRBV11-2,many,TGTGCCAGCAGCCCCGGACTAGCGGGAGGGGGCGATACGCAGTATTTT,CASSPGLAGGGDTQYF
TRBJ2-3,-,TRBV20-1,many,TGCAGTGCTTCCCAAAATACGCAGTATTTT,CSASQNTQYF
TRBJ2-5,-,TRBV20-1,many,TGCAGTGCTAGAGACCCCTGGGGGACCCAGTACTTC,CSARDPWGTQYF
TRBJ2-1,TRBD2,TRBV5-1,-,TGCGCCAGCAGCGCCGGTGGAACCACCGGGAGGAATGAGCAGTTCTTC,CASSAGGTTGRNEQFF
TRBJ2-7,TRBD1,TRBV20-1,-,TGCAGTGCGGGACTTTGGACAGGGGTGCAGTACTTC,CSAGLWTGVQYF
TRBJ2-7,TRBD1,TRBV6-2/TRBV6-3,many,TGTGCCAGCAGCCGGACAGGGACCCACGAGCAGTACTTC,CASSRTGTHEQYF
TRBJ2-1,-,TRBV27,-,TGTGCCAGCAGTAGGTACAATGAGCAGTTCTTC,CASSRYNEQFF
TRBJ2-3,-,TRBV29-1,-,TGCAGCGTTGGAAAACGGTCAACAGATACGCAGTATTTT,CSVGKRSTDTQYF
TRBJ1-1,-,TRBV12-5,-,TGTGCTAGTGGTTCCACCGCCGGGTTTATGAACACTGAAGCTTTCTTT,CASGSTAGFMNTEAFF
TRBJ2-5,-,TRBV12-2,many,TGTGCAAGTCCCTTGACTAGCGAGAGGTACCAAGAGACCCAGTACTTC,CASPLTSERYQETQYF
TRBJ1-3,-,TRBV12-3/TRBV12-4,-,TGTGCCAGCGATTCAAGGGTGTCTGGAAACACCATATATTTT,CASDSRVSGNTIYF
TRBJ1-2,-,TRBV24-1,many,TGTGCCACCAGTGATAATCAGGGCGGCTATGGCTACACCTTC,CATSDNQGGYGYTF
TRBJ2-1,-,TRBV6-4,-,TGTGCCAGCAGTGAACAGGGTAACAATGAGCAGTTCTTC,CASSEQGNNEQFF
TRBJ2-7,-,TRBV28,few,TGTGCCAGCGGATACACAGGGATAGGCGAGCAGTACTTC,CASGYTGIGEQYF
TRBJ1-1,-,TRBV12-3/TRBV12-4,many,TGTGCCAGCAGTTTAAGCGCTGAAGCTTTCTTT,CASSLSAEAFF
TRBJ2-4,TRBD1,TRBV5-1,many,TGCGCCAGCAGCTTGGGCAGGGGGCAAGCCAAAAACATTCAGTACTTC,CASSLGRGQAKNIQYF
TRBJ1-1,-,TRBV18,many,TGTGCCAGCTCACCAAGGGCTTTGAACACTGAAGCTTTCTTT,CASSPRALNTEAFF
TRBJ2-7,-,TRBV7-2,-,TGTGCCAGCAGCTTAGCGTCGGGGGCTTTTTCCTACGAGCAGTACTTC,CASSLASGAFSYEQYF
TRBJ1-1,-,TRBV12-3/TRBV12-4,many,TGTGCCAGCAGTTACATCGGTGGGGATACTGAAGCTTTCTTT,CASSYIGGDTEAFF
TRBJ1-4,-,TRBV19,once,TGTGCCAGTAGTCCGACAATTAGGGGAGAAAAACTGTTTTTT,CASSPTIRGEKLFF